This entry concerns a single T cell receptor (beta chain). This record comes from a study of blood T cell repertoires in COVID-19. The wider study: The United States, Italy and Spain were the sources of the acute and convalescent COVID-19 samples. Sample material is recorded as cDNA or gDNA derived from T cells, B-cell-depleted T cells, or PBMCs.

During active infection, Seattle patients enrolled and were then monitored through disease. Original processing notes: Counts of nucleated cells, estimated from reference gene primer amplification, were obtained. This table comes from immunoSEQ multiplex PCR, and its TCRdb copy is limited to in-frame clones, with some not included. V, J and clone size reflect that table, while D and trimming were determined from the DNA. The sample has some 130,000 clones, around nine tenths seen once. Trimming took 2 bases from V and 2 from J; bases not matched to a gene: 8. Germline V gene lookup returns CDR1 SGHVS and CDR2 FNYEAQ. The CDR3 covers 17 residues.

The specimen was peripheral blood. The V call is TRBV7-6, the J call TRBJ2-7; 11 bases line up with TRBD1. The sequence came from a woman aged 70-85 years with COVID-19, enrolled during active disease. Here the CDR3 DNA reads TGTGCCAGCAGCTTAAAAAGAGGGGACAGGGGGACCTACGAGCAGTACTTC. Translating it yields CASSLKRGDRGTYEQYF.